These T cell receptor beta chains were read from a single sample in a study of shared clonotypes between healthy human individuals. Only in-frame clones appear in the TCRdb table, and some are missing; sequencing was by immunoSEQ multiplex PCR. This table has about 2.3 million clones, 85% to 95% appearing once. What was sequenced was naive CD4+ T cells from PBMCs. These receptor sequences come from a man between 18 and 29 years old in good health. Some clones in this sample may be carry-over from other donors' samples. CDR3s include the opening cysteine and the closing phenylalanine or tryptophan. Fields, in order: V gene, clone size, D gene, J gene, CDR3 length, CDR3 protein, CDR3 DNA. A D gene is named only where the DNA matches it firmly. Only part of the rows carry a size: once, few, many, or a class if the clone is expanded.

TRBV28	NA	NA	TRBJ2-7	13	CASAGTAVYEQYF	TGTGCCAGTGCCGGGACCGCGGTCTACGAGCAGTACTTC
TRBV5-4	NA	NA	TRBJ2-3	14	CASSLGGFTDTQYF	TGTGCCAGCAGCCTGGGGGGCTTCACAGATACGCAGTATTTT
TRBV4-3	NA	NA	TRBJ2-3	17	CASSQAYRALGTDTQYF	TGCGCCAGCAGCCAAGCTTATCGGGCCCTGGGGACAGATACGCAGTATTTT
TRBV5-1	NA	NA	TRBJ2-2	15	CASSLNNRNTGELFF	TGCGCCAGCAGCTTGAACAACCGGAACACCGGGGAGCTGTTTTTT
TRBV28	once	TRBD2	TRBJ2-1	15	CASSLAGGVNNEQFF	TGTGCCAGCAGTTTAGCGGGAGGAGTAAACAATGAGCAGTTCTTC
TRBV27	once	NA	TRBJ1-2	15	CASSERGAYSYGYTF	TGTGCCAGCAGTGAGAGGGGGGCTTACAGCTATGGCTACACCTTC
TRBV5-4	NA	TRBD1	TRBJ2-7	15	CASSWPGQGAHEQYF	TGTGCCAGCAGCTGGCCGGGACAGGGTGCCCACGAGCAGTACTTC
TRBV18	NA	TRBD2	TRBJ2-5	15	CASFTGSGMEETQYF	TGTGCCAGCTTCACGGGTAGCGGGATGGAAGAGACCCAGTACTTC
TRBV7-8	NA	NA	TRBJ2-3	14	CASSLPRGTDTQYF	TGTGCCAGCAGCTTACCCAGAGGCACAGATACGCAGTATTTT
TRBV7-9	NA	NA	TRBJ2-7	13	CASSPTGSYEQYF	TGTGCCAGCAGCCCGACGGGGTCCTACGAGCAGTACTTC
TRBV28	once	TRBD2	TRBJ2-2	15	CASTVAGGGTGELFF	TGTGCCAGCACAGTAGCGGGAGGGGGCACCGGGGAGCTGTTTTTT
TRBV21-1	NA	NA	TRBJ2-2	15	CASSKEGSGTGELFF	TGTGCCAGCAGCAAAGAAGGGTCAGGCACCGGGGAGCTGTTTTTT